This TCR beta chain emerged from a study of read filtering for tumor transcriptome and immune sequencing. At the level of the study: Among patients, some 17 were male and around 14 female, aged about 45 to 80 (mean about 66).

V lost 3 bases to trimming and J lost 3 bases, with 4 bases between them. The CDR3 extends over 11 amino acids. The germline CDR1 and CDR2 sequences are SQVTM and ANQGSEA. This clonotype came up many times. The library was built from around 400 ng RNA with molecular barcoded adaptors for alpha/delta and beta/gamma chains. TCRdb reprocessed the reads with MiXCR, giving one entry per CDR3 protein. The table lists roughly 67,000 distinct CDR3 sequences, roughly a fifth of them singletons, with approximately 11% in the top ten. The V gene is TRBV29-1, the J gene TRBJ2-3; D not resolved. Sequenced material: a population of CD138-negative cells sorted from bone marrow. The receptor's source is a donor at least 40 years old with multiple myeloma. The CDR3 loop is CSVDLTDTQYF. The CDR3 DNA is TGCAGCGTTGACCTTACAGATACGCAGTATTTT.